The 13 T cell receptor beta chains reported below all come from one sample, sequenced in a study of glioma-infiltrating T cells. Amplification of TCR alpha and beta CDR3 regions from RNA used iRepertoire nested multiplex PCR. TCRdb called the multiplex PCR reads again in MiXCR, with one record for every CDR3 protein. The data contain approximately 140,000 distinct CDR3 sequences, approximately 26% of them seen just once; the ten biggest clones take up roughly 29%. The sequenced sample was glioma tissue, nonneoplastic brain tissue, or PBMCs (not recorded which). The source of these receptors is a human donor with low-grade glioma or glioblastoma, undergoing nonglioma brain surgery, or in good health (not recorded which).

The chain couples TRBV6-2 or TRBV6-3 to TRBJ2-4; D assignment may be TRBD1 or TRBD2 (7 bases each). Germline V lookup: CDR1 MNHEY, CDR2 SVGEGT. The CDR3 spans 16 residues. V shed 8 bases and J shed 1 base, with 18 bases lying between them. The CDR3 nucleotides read TGTGCCAGCGACCCAGGGGGGGCTAGGGCCAAAAACATTCAGTACTTC. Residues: CASDPGGARAKNIQYF.

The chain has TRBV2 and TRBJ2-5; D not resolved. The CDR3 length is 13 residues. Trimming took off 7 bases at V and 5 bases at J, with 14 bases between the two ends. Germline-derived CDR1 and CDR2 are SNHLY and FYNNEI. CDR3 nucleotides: TGTGCCAGCACCCCGGACCGTAGGGAGACCCAGTACTTC. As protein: CASTPDRRETQYF.

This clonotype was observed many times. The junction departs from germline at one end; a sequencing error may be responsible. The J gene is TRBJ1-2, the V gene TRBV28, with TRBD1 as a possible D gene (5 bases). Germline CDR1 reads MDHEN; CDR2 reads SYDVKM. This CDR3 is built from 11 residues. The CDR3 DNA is TGTGCCAGCATGGGCGGCAGGGCCCTCCTCTTC. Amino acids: CASMGGRALLF.

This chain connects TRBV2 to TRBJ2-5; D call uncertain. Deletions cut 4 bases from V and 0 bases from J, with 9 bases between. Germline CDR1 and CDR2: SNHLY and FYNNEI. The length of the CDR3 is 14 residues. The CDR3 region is CASSACSNQETQYF. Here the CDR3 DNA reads TGTGCCAGCAGTGCCTGTTCGAACCAAGAGACCCAGTACTTC.

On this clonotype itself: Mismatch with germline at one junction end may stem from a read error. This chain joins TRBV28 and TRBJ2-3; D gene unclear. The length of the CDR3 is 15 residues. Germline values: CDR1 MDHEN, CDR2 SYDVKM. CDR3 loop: CASSLNYPPTDTLYF. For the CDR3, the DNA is TGTGCCAGCAGTTTGAACTATCCCCCCACAGATACGCTGTATTTT.

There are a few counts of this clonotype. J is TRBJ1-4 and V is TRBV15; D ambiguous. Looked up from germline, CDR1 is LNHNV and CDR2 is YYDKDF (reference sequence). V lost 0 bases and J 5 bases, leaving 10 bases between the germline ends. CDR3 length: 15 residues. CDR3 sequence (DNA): TGTGCCACCAGCAGAGATTGGGCGGCGAATGAAAAACTGTTTTTT. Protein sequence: CATSRDWAANEKLFF.

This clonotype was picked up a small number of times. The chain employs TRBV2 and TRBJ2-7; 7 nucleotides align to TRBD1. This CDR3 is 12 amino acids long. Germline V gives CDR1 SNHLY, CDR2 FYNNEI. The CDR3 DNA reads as TGTGCCAGCGGAATTCGGACAGGCCGAGTCGCGGTC. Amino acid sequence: CASGIRTGRVAV.

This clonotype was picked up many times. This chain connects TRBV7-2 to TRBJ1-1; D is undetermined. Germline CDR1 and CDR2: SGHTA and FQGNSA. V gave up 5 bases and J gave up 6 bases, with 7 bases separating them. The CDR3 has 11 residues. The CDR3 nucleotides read TGTGCCAGCAGCCCCCGAGCTGAAGCTTTCTTT. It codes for CASSPRAEAFF. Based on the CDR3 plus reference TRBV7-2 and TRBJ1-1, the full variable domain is GAGVSQSPSNKVTEKGKDVELRCDPISGHTALYWYRQSLGQGLEFLIYFQGNSAPDKSGLPSDRFSAERTGGSVSTLTIQRTQQEDSAVYLCASSPRAEAFFGQGTRLTVV.

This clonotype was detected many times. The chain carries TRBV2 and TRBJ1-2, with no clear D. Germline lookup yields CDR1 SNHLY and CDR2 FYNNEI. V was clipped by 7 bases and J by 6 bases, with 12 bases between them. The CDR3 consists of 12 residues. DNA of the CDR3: TGTGCCAGCATCCGGGATGGGGATGGCTACACCTTC. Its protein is CASIRDGDGYTF. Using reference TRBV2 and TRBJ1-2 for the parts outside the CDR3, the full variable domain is EPEVTQTPSHQVTQMGQEVILRCVPISNHLYFYWYRQILGQKVEFLVSFYNNEISEKSEIFDDQFSVERPDGSNFTLKIRSTKLEDSAMYFCASIRDGDGYTFGSGTRLTVV.

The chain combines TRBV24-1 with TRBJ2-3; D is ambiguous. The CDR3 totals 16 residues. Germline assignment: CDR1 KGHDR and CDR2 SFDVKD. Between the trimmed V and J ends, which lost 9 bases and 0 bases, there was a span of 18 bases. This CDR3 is CATSGRETASTDTQYF. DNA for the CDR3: TGTGCCACCTCTGGTAGGGAAACAGCTAGCACAGATACGCAGTATTTT.

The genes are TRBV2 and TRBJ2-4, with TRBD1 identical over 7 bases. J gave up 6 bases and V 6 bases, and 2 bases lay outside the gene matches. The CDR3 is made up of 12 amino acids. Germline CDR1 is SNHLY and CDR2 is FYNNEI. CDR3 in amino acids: CASSGDRNIQYF. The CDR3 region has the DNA TGTGCCAGCAGCGGGGACAGAAACATTCAGTACTTC.

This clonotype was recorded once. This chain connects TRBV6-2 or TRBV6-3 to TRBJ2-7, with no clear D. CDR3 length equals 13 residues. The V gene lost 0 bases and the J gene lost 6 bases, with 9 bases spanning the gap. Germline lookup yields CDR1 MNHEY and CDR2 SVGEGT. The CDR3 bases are TGTGCCAGCAGTTACTCAAGTCTCAGCGAGCAGTACGTC. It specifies CASSYSSLSEQYV.

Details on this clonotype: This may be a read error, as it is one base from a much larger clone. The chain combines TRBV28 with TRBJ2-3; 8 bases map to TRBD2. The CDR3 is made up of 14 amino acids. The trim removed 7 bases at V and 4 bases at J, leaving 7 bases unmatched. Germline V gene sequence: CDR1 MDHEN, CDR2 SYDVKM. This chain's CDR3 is CASIPAGAADTQYF. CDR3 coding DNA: TGTGCCAGCATTCCAGCGGGGGCGGCAGATACGCAGTATTTT.